A single T cell receptor beta chain is shown here with its context. As handled by the study authors: Estimates of nucleated cell counts were drawn from the amplification of reference gene primers. TCRdb's table, derived via immunoSEQ multiplex PCR, lists solely in-frame clones and lacks some. That table gives V, J and clone size, and the DNA gave D and trimming. The profile shows 200,000 to 300,000 clones, about 91% of them singletons. Cohort placement rested on clinical history that participants reported themselves. Germline-derived CDR1 and CDR2 are LGHDT and YNNKEL (reference sequence). Trimming removed 10 bases from V and 0 bases from J, with 10 bases in between. There are 13 residues in the CDR3. These data belong to a study of blood T cell repertoires in COVID-19. Study overall: PBMCs, B-cell-depleted T cells, or T cells provided the cDNA or gDNA that made up the material.

V gene TRBV3-1 (or the pseudogene TRBV3-2) combines with J gene TRBJ1-3, with D possibly matching TRBD1 (5 bases). This TCR was recovered from a woman younger than 45 with acute COVID-19. Material for sequencing was PBMCs or T cells enriched from blood (not recorded which). The CDR3 loop reads CATPTASGNTIYF. CDR3 coding DNA: TGTGCCACCCCGACAGCCTCTGGAAACACCATATATTTT.